This T cell receptor (beta chain) was retrieved from a study of shared clonotypes between healthy human individuals. The germline V and J ends were trimmed by 3 bases and 6 bases, with 11 bases remaining between them. Germline CDR1 is GTSNPN and CDR2 is SVGIG (reference sequence). This CDR3 is 12 amino acids long. The table came from immunoSEQ multiplex PCR; TCRdb's copy has only in-frame clones and leaves some out. The data show 2,500,000 or so clones, with under 95% seen just once and about 0.41% held by the top ten. This clone has more than one count but fewer than ten. The receptor's source is a man aged 18 to 35 in good health. Some clones in this sample may be carry-over from other donors' samples. Sequenced sample: naive CD4+ T cells from PBMCs. Indicated subset: CD45RA+ positively selected. The chain links TRBV30 to TRBJ1-1; D is undetermined. The CDR3 DNA is TGTGCCTGGAGGGGAATGGACGCTGAAGCTTTCTTT. It codes for CAWRGMDAEAFF.